This TCR beta chain was profiled in a study of blood T cell repertoires in COVID-19. The CDR3 is 13 residues long. The germline V gene encodes CDR1 MDHEN and CDR2 SYDVKM. V lost 2 bases and J lost 7, with 11 bases in between. Membership in each cohort depended on participant-reported clinical history. Clones were read by immunoSEQ multiplex PCR, and TCRdb kept only the in-frame ones, dropping some. Of about 190,000 clones in the sample, 86% are singletons; the top ten hold 20% to 25%. The sequence came from a woman aged 40 to 50 in a cohort exposed to, infected with or recovered from COVID-19 (not recorded which). The sample comprised PBMCs or T cells enriched from blood (not recorded which). The rearrangement joins TRBV28 to TRBJ1-2, with D possibly being TRBD1 (6 bases). CDR3 nucleotide sequence: TGTGCCAGCAGTTTAGGGGGGGCGAGTGGCTACACCTTC. As protein: CASSLGGASGYTF.